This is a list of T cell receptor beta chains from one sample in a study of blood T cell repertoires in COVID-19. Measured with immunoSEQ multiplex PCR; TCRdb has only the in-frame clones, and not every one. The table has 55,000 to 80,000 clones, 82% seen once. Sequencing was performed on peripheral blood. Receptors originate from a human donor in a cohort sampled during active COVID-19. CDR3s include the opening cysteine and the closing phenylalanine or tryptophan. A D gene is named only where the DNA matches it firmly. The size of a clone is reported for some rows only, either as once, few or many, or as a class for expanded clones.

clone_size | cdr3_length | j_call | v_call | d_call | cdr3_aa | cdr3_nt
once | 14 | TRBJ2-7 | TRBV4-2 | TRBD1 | CASSQEGQGTEQYF | TGTGCCAGCAGCCAAGAGGGACAGGGGACCGAGCAGTACTTC
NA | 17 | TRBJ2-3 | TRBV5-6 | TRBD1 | CASSLVGQGAHTDTQYF | TGTGCCAGCAGCTTGGTGGGACAGGGGGCGCACACAGATACGCAGTATTTT
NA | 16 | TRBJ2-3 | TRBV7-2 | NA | CASSHYTGHTTDTQYF | TGTGCCAGCAGCCACTACACCGGACACACCACAGATACGCAGTATTTT
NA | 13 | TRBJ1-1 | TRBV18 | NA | CASSPQGNTEAFF | TGTGCCAGCTCACCGCAGGGGAACACTGAAGCTTTCTTT
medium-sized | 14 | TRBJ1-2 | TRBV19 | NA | CASSMEGRGYGYTF | TGTGCCAGTAGTATGGAAGGCAGGGGCTATGGCTACACCTTC
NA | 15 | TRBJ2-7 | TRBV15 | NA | CATSRGAGPSYEQYF | TGTGCCACCAGCAGAGGGGCTGGGCCCTCCTACGAGCAGTACTTC
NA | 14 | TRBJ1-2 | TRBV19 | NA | CASKETGNSHGYTF | TGTGCCAGTAAGGAGACGGGTAATTCCCATGGCTACACCTTC
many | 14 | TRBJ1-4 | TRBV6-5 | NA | CASSYAGTNEKLFF | TGTGCCAGCAGTTATGCGGGGACTAATGAAAAACTGTTTTTT
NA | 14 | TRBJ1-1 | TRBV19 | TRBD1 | CASRVDRANTEAFF | TGTGCCAGTAGGGTGGACAGGGCGAACACTGAAGCTTTCTTT
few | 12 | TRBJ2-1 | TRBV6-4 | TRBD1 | CATRDRGYEQFF | TGTGCCACCAGGGACAGGGGATATGAGCAGTTCTTC
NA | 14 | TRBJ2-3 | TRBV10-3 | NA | CAISESQGTDTQYF | TGTGCCATCAGTGAGTCACAGGGCACAGATACGCAGTATTTT
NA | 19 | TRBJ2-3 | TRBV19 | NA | CASSMKDSRYLISTDTQYF | TGTGCCAGTAGTATGAAGGACAGTCGATACCTTATTAGCACAGATACGCAGTATTTT
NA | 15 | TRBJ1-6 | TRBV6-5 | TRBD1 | CASRTGDSYNSPLHF | TGTGCCAGCAGAACAGGGGACTCGTATAATTCACCCCTCCACTTT
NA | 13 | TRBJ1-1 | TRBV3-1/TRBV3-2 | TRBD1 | CASSPKGAGGAFF | TGTGCCAGCAGCCCAAAGGGTGCAGGGGGAGCTTTCTTT
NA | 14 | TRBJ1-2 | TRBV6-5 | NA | CASSKTALFSGYTF | TGTGCCAGCAGTAAGACAGCCCTTTTTAGTGGCTACACCTTC
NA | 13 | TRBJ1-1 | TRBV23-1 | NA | CASSRDGVTEAFF | TGCGCCAGCAGTCGCGACGGGGTTACTGAAGCTTTCTTT
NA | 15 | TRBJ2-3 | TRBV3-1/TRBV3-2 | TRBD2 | CASSQALAGRDTQYF | TGTGCCAGCAGCCAAGCCCTAGCGGGTAGGGATACGCAGTATTTT
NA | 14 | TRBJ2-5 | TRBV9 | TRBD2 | CASSTGGAEETQYF | TGTGCCAGCAGCACGGGGGGGGCAGAGGAGACCCAGTACTTC
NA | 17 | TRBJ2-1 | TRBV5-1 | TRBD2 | CASSSSGGPRSYNEQFF | TGCGCCAGCAGCTCTAGCGGGGGGCCTCGCTCCTACAATGAGCAGTTCTTC
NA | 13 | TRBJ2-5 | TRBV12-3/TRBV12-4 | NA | CASSLEFSETQYF | TGTGCCAGCAGCCTTGAGTTTAGTGAGACCCAGTACTTC
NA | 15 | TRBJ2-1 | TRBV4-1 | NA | CASSPRQPTNNEQFF | TGCGCCAGCAGCCCCAGACAGCCAACCAACAATGAGCAGTTCTTC
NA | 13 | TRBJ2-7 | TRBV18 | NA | CASSSTTGDEQYF | TGTGCCAGCTCATCAACGACAGGCGATGAGCAGTACTTC
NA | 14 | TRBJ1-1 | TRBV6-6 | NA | CASRLEGGHRLAFF | TGTGCCAGCAGACTGGAGGGGGGGCACCGCTTAGCTTTCTTT
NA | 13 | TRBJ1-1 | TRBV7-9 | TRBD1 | CASSLRGRGEAFF | TGTGCCAGCAGCCTAAGGGGGCGAGGCGAAGCTTTCTTT
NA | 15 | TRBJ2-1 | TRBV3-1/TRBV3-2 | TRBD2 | CASTSSGVLGNEQFF | TGTGCCAGCACCTCTAGCGGGGTTCTTGGGAATGAGCAGTTCTTC
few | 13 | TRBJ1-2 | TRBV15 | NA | CATSSGGVYGYTF | TGTGCCACCAGCAGTGGGGGGGTTTATGGCTACACCTTC
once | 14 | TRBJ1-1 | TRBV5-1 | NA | CASRPPGLNTEAFF | TGCGCCAGCAGACCTCCGGGACTAAACACTGAAGCTTTCTTT
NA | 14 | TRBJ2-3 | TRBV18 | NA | CASSPGASADTQYF | TGTGCCAGCTCACCAGGGGCTAGCGCAGATACGCAGTATTTT
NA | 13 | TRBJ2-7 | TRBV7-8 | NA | CASSLISTYEQYF | TGTGCCAGCAGCTTAATAAGTACTTACGAGCAGTACTTC
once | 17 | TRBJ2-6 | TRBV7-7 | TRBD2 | CASSAGGAGSGANVLTF | TGTGCCAGCAGCGCGGGGGGGGCCGGCTCTGGGGCCAACGTCCTGACTTTC
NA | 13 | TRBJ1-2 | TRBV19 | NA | CASREQGFYGYTF | TGTGCCAGTAGGGAGCAGGGGTTCTATGGCTACACCTTC